This TCR beta chain was identified in a study of OX40 agonist ivuxolimab in advanced cancers. The CDR3 is 14 residues long. The V and J ends lost 3 bases and 3 bases respectively, with 11 bases between them. Germline V gene sequence: CDR1 MDHEN, CDR2 SYDVKM. The data were produced by immunoSEQ multiplex PCR, yet TCRdb's version contains in-frame clones alone and is incomplete. The table shows about 43,000 clones, with roughly 94% occurring only once. V is TRBV28 and J is TRBJ1-2, with D possibly TRBD1 on 5 matching bases. The TCR comes from an adult with an advanced solid tumor such as melanoma, head and neck, liver or kidney cancer. Sequences were derived from CD4+ or CD8+ T cells sorted from blood, sampled in a trial of the OX40 agonist ivuxolimab. DNA of the CDR3: TGTGCCAGCAGTTTGGGCAGGGTATACTATGGCTACACCTTC. Amino acid sequence: CASSLGRVYYGYTF.